These T cell receptor beta chains were read from a single sample in a study of blood T cell repertoires in COVID-19. Sequencing was performed with immunoSEQ multiplex PCR; in TCRdb, only in-frame clones are kept and a portion is missing. In the table there are some 130,000 clones, around 86% of which are singletons. The sequenced sample was peripheral blood. The source of these receptors is a woman aged 60-75 years with active or convalescent COVID-19. Each CDR3 is given with its conserved first and last residue. A D gene is named only where the DNA matches it firmly. Clone size, where shown, is once, few, many, or a class for clones that have expanded.

v_call: TRBV4-2; clone_size: many; j_call: TRBJ2-1; d_call: .; cdr3_nt: TGTGCCAGCAGCCAAGATCCAGCGGGTGGCTTGGGGGAGCAGTTCTTC; cdr3_aa: CASSQDPAGGLGEQFF
v_call: TRBV2; clone_size: .; j_call: TRBJ1-1; d_call: .; cdr3_nt: TGTGCCAGCAGTGATGAGGCAGGGCAAGCTGAAGCTTTCTTT; cdr3_aa: CASSDEAGQAEAFF
v_call: TRBV19; clone_size: .; j_call: TRBJ2-2; d_call: .; cdr3_nt: TGTGCCAGTAGTATAGGATGGGGGCGAACCGGGGAGCTGTTTTTT; cdr3_aa: CASSIGWGRTGELFF
v_call: TRBV27; clone_size: .; j_call: TRBJ2-5; d_call: TRBD2; cdr3_nt: TGTGCCAGCAGTCCAGGGACTACTGAGGGGGAGACCCAGTACTTC; cdr3_aa: CASSPGTTEGETQYF
v_call: TRBV7-9; clone_size: .; j_call: TRBJ2-6; d_call: TRBD1; cdr3_nt: TGTGCCAGCAGCTCTGGACAGGGACACTCTGGGGCCAACGTCCTGACTTTC; cdr3_aa: CASSSGQGHSGANVLTF
v_call: TRBV25-1; clone_size: .; j_call: TRBJ1-2; d_call: TRBD1; cdr3_nt: TGTGCCAGCAGTGACCAAGACAGGGATGGCTACACCTTC; cdr3_aa: CASSDQDRDGYTF
v_call: TRBV13; clone_size: .; j_call: TRBJ1-1; d_call: .; cdr3_nt: TGTGCCAGCAGCTCGGGGGGCGGTCCAATGAACACTGAAGCTTTCTTT; cdr3_aa: CASSSGGGPMNTEAFF
v_call: TRBV28; clone_size: .; j_call: TRBJ1-5; d_call: .; cdr3_nt: TGTGCCAGCAGTTCCGACAGGTCGGGACAGCCCCAGCATTTT; cdr3_aa: CASSSDRSGQPQHF
v_call: TRBV7-8; clone_size: .; j_call: TRBJ2-1; d_call: .; cdr3_nt: TGTGCCAGCAGCTTAGCGGGGGCAGCGAGCTCCTACAATGAGCAGTTCTTC; cdr3_aa: CASSLAGAASSYNEQFF
v_call: TRBV7-9; clone_size: .; j_call: TRBJ1-3; d_call: .; cdr3_nt: TGTGCCAGCAGCGAAAGAAGGGAGGGACTAGCTGGAAACACCATATATTTT; cdr3_aa: CASSERREGLAGNTIYF
v_call: TRBV7-9; clone_size: .; j_call: TRBJ1-2; d_call: TRBD1; cdr3_nt: TGTGCCAGCAGCTTCGAGGGGGCATACTATGGCTACACCTTC; cdr3_aa: CASSFEGAYYGYTF
v_call: TRBV7-2; clone_size: .; j_call: TRBJ2-3; d_call: TRBD1; cdr3_nt: TGTGCCAGCAGCTTGGGACAGGAGGCAGATACGCAGTATTTT; cdr3_aa: CASSLGQEADTQYF
v_call: TRBV2; clone_size: .; j_call: TRBJ2-4; d_call: .; cdr3_nt: TGTGCCAGCAGGGGAACAGGAAACATTCAGTACTTC; cdr3_aa: CASRGTGNIQYF
v_call: TRBV24-1; clone_size: .; j_call: TRBJ1-2; d_call: .; cdr3_nt: TGTGCCACCAGTGACCGGGTTAACTATGGCTACACCTTC; cdr3_aa: CATSDRVNYGYTF
v_call: TRBV15; clone_size: .; j_call: TRBJ1-5; d_call: TRBD1; cdr3_nt: TGTGCCACCAGCAGAGTAGGGCCAGGGGGGCAGCCCCAGCATTTT; cdr3_aa: CATSRVGPGGQPQHF
v_call: TRBV20-1; clone_size: .; j_call: TRBJ1-5; d_call: .; cdr3_nt: TGCAGTGCTAGTCACGCGGGGGGTTATAGCAATCAGCCCCAGCATTTT; cdr3_aa: CSASHAGGYSNQPQHF
v_call: TRBV6-5; clone_size: .; j_call: TRBJ2-3; d_call: TRBD1; cdr3_nt: TGTGCCACCCGACAGGGGGCCCCAGATACGCAGTATTTT; cdr3_aa: CATRQGAPDTQYF
v_call: TRBV29-1; clone_size: .; j_call: TRBJ2-5; d_call: TRBD2; cdr3_nt: TGCAGCGTTGGGGAGGGGCTTGAGCAAGAGACCCAGTACTTC; cdr3_aa: CSVGEGLEQETQYF
v_call: TRBV3-1/TRBV3-2; clone_size: .; j_call: TRBJ1-4; d_call: .; cdr3_nt: TGTGCCAGCAGCCAAGGATCTGGGGGCGCTTATGAAAAACTGTTTTTT; cdr3_aa: CASSQGSGGAYEKLFF
v_call: TRBV18; clone_size: .; j_call: TRBJ2-5; d_call: TRBD2; cdr3_nt: TGTGCCAGCTCGTTCGCGGGGGGTTCTCAAGAGACCCAGTACTTC; cdr3_aa: CASSFAGGSQETQYF
v_call: TRBV18; clone_size: .; j_call: TRBJ2-2; d_call: TRBD1; cdr3_nt: TGTGCCAGCTCACCACCGTCAGGGGGCGAGACCGGGGAGCTGTTTTTT; cdr3_aa: CASSPPSGGETGELFF
v_call: TRBV5-1; clone_size: .; j_call: TRBJ2-7; d_call: TRBD1; cdr3_nt: TGCGCCAGCAGCTTGAGAGGGGACAGGGGCTACGAGCAGTACTTC; cdr3_aa: CASSLRGDRGYEQYF
v_call: TRBV24-1; clone_size: .; j_call: TRBJ2-2; d_call: TRBD2; cdr3_nt: TGTGCCACCAGTGATTTGAGGGGAGGGACCGGGGAGCTGTTTTTT; cdr3_aa: CATSDLRGGTGELFF
v_call: TRBV27; clone_size: .; j_call: TRBJ2-7; d_call: .; cdr3_nt: TGTGCCAGCAGTTTATTCCACGGGAGTCGCTTGTACGAGCAGTACTTC; cdr3_aa: CASSLFHGSRLYEQYF
v_call: TRBV28; clone_size: .; j_call: TRBJ2-3; d_call: .; cdr3_nt: TGTGCCAGCAGTCGGGACTCCACAGATACGCAGTATTTT; cdr3_aa: CASSRDSTDTQYF
v_call: TRBV15; clone_size: .; j_call: TRBJ2-7; d_call: .; cdr3_nt: TGTGCCACCAGCAGTAATCAACAACTAGCAGGCTACGAGCAGTACTTC; cdr3_aa: CATSSNQQLAGYEQYF